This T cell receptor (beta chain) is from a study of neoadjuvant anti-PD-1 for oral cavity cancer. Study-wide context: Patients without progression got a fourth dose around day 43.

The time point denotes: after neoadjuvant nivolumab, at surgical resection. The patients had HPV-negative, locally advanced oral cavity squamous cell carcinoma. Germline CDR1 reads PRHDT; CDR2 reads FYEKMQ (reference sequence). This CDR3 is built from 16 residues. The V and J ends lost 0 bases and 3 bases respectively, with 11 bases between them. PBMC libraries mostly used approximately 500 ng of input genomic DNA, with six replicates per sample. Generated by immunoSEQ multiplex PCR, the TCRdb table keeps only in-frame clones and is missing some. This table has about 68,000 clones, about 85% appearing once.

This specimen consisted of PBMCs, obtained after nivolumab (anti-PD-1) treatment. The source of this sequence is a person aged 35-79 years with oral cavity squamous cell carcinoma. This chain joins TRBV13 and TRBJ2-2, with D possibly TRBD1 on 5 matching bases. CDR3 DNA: TGTGCCAGCAGCTTAGGTCCGGACACGTACACCGGGGAGCTGTTTTTT. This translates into CASSLGPDTYTGELFF.